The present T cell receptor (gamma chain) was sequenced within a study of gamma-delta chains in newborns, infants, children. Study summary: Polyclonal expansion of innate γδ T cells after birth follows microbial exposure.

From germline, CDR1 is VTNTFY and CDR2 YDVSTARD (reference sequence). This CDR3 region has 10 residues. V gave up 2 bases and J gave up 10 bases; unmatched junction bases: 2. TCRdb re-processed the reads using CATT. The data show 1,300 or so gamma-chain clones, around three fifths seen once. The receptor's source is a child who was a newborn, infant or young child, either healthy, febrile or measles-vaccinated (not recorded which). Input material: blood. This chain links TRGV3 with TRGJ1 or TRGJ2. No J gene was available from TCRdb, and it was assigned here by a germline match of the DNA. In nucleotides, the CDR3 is TGTGCCACCTGGGACACAAAGAAACTCTTT. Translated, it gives CATWDTKKLF.